This TCR beta chain was profiled in a study of blood T cell repertoires in COVID-19. TCRdb keeps only in-frame clones here, not all; method: immunoSEQ multiplex PCR. The data show 300,000 to 350,000 clones, over 80% seen once. Followed longitudinally, the Seattle patients had been enrolled during active infection. The V end lost 5 bases, the J end lost 0 bases, and 14 bases lay between the germline ends. The CDR3 is made up of 16 amino acids. CDR1 MNHEY and CDR2 SMNVEV come from the germline V gene (reference sequence). The V and J genes are TRBV27 and TRBJ1-5; D remains unclear. The sample taken for sequencing was peripheral blood. The clonotype was recovered from a man aged 30-40 years with COVID-19, enrolled during active disease. CDR3: CASSREGGYSNQPQHF. The CDR3 DNA sequence: TGTGCCAGCAGTCGAGAAGGAGGTTATAGCAATCAGCCCCAGCATTTT.